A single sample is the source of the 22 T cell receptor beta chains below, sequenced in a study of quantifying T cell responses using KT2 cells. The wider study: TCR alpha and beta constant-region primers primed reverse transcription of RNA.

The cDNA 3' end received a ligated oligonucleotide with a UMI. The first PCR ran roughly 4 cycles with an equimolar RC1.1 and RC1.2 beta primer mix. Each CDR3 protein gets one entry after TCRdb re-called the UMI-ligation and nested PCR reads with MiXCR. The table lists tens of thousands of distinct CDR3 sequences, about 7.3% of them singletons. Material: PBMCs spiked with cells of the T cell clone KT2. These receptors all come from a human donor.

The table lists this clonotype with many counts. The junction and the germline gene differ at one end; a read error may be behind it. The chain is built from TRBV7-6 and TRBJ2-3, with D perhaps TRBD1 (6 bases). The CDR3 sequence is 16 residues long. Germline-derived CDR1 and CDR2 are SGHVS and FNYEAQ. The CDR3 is CASSPGDISGTDTQYF. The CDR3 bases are TGTGCCAGCAGCCCTGGGGACATTTCAGGCACGGATACGCAGTATTTT.

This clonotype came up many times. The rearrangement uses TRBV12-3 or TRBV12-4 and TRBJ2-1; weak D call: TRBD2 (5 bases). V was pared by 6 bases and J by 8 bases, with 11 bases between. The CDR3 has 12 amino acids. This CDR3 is CASSKLVYEQFF. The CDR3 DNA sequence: TGTGCCAGCAGCAAACTAGTCTATGAGCAGTTCTTC.

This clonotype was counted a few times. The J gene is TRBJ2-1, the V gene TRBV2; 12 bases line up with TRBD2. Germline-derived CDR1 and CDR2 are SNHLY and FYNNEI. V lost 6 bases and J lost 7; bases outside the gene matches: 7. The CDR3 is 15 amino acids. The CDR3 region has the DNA TGTGCCAGCAGACTTCTAGCGGGGGGGAAAAATGAGCAGTTCTTC. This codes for CASRLLAGGKNEQFF.

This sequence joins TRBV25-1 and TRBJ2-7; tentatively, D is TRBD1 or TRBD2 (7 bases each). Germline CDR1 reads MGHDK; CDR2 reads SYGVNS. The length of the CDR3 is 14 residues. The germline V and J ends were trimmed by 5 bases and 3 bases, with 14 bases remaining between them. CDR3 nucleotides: TGTGCCAGCAGTAAACCAGGGGGGGGCTACGAGCAGTACTTC. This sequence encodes CASSKPGGGYEQYF.

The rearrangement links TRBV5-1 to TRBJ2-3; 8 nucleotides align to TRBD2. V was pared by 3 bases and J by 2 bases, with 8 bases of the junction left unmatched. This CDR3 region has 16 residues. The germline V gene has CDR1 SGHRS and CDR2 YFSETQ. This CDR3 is CASSSGAGGPTDTQYF. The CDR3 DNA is TGCGCCAGCAGCTCCGGCGCGGGGGGCCCCACAGATACGCAGTATTTT.

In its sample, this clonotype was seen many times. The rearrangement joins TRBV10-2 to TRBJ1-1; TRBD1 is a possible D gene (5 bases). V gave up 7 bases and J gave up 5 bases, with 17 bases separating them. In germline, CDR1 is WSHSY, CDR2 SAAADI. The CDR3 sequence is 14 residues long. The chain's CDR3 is CASNSGGAGTEAFF. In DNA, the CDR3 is TGCGCCAGCAACTCCGGAGGGGCAGGGACTGAAGCTTTCTTT.

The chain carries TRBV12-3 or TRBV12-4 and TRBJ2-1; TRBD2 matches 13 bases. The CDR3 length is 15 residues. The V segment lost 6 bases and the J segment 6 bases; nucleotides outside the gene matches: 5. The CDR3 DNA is TGTGCCAGCAGCCATGGACTAGCGGGAGTCAATGAGCAGTTCTTC. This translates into CASSHGLAGVNEQFF.

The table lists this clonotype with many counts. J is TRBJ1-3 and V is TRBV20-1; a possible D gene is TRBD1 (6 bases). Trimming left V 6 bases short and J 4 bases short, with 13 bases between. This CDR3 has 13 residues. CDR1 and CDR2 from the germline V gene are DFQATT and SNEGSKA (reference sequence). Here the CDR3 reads CSAQQGSGNTIYF. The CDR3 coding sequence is TGCAGTGCACAACAGGGTTCCGGAAACACCATATATTTT.

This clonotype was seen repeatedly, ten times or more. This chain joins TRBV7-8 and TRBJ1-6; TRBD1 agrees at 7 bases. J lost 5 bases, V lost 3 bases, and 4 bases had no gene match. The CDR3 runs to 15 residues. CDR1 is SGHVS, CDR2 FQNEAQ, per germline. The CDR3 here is CASSLAGTDNSPLHF. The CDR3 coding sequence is TGTGCCAGCAGCTTGGCCGGGACAGATAATTCACCCCTCCACTTT.

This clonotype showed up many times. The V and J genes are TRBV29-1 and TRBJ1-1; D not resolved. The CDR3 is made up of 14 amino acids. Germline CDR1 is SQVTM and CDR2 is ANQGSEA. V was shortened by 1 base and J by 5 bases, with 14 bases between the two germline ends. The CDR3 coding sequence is TGCAGCGTTGAAGGTGTCCGATTCGGGACTGAAGCTTTCTTT. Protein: CSVEGVRFGTEAFF.

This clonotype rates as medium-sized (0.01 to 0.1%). The CDR3 DNA reads TGTGCCAGCAGTAAGGTAGAGACAGATACGCAGTATTTT. Translation gives CASSKVETDTQYF. This sequence joins TRBV6-2 or TRBV6-3 and TRBJ2-3, with D unresolved. The CDR3 is 13 amino acids. CDR1 MNHEY and CDR2 SVGEGT come from the germline V gene. The germline V and J ends were trimmed by 5 bases and 3 bases, with 9 bases remaining between them.

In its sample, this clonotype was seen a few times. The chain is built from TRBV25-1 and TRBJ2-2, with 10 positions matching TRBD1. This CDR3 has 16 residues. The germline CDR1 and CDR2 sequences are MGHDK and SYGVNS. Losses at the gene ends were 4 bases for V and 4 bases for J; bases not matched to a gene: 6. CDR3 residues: CASSASGTGVTGELFF. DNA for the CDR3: TGTGCCAGCAGTGCATCCGGGACAGGGGTCACCGGGGAGCTGTTTTTT. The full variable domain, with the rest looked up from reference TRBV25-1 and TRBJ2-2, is EADIYQTPRYLVIGTGKKITLECSQTMGHDKMYWYQQDPGMELHLIHYSYGVNSTEKGDLSSESTVSRIRTEHFPLTLESARPSHTSQYLCASSASGTGVTGELFFGEGSRLTVL.

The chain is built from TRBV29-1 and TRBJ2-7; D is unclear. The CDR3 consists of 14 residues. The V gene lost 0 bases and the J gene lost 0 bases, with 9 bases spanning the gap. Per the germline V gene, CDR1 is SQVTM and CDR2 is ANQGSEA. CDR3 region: CSVEDPAISYEQYF. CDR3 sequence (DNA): TGCAGCGTTGAAGATCCGGCGATCTCCTACGAGCAGTACTTC.

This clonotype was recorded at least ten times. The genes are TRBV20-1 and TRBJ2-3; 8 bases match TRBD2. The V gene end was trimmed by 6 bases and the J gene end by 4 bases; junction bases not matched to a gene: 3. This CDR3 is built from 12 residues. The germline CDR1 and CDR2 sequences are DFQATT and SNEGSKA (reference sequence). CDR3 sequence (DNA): TGCAGTGCAAGGACTAGCTCAGATACGCAGTATTTT. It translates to CSARTSSDTQYF.

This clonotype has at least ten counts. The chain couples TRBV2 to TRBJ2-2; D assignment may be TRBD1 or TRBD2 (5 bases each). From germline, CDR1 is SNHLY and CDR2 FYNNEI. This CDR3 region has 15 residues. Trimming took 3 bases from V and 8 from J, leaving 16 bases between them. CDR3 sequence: CASSEKASGRGELFF. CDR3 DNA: TGTGCCAGCAGTGAGAAGGCTTCGGGGCGTGGGGAGCTGTTTTTT.

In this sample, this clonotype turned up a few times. The CDR3 here is CASSQQSRPGQGYEQYF. For the CDR3, the DNA is TGCGCCAGCAGCCAACAATCCAGACCCGGACAGGGCTACGAGCAGTACTTC. The chain couples TRBV4-1 to TRBJ2-7, with TRBD1 matching 8 bases. The CDR3 spans 17 residues. Germline loops: CDR1 MGHRA, CDR2 YSYEKL. J lost 3 bases, V lost 2 bases, and 12 bases had no gene match.

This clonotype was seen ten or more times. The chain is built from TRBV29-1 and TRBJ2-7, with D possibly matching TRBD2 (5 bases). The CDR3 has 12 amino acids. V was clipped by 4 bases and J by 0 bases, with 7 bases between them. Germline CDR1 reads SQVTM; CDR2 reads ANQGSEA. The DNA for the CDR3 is TGCAGCGTTGTGGAGGCCTCCTACGAGCAGTACTTC. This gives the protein CSVVEASYEQYF.

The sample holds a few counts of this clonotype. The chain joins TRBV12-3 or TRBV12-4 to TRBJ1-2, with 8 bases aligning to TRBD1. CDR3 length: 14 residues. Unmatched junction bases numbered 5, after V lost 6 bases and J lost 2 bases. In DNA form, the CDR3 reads TGTGCCAGCAGACCAGGGGGCTGGAACTATGGCTACACCTTC. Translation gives CASRPGGWNYGYTF.

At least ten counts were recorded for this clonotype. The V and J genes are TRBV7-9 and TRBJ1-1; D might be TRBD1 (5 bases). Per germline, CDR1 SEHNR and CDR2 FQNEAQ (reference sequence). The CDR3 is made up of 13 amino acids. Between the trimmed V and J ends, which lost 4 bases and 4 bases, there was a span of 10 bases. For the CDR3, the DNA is TGTGCCAGCAGCTACGGAGACAGCACTGAAGCTTTCTTT. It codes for CASSYGDSTEAFF.

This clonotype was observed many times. CDR3 protein: CSVTSQGYEQYF. The CDR3 nucleotides are TGCAGTGTCACAAGCCAGGGCTACGAGCAGTACTTC. The chain recombines TRBV20-1 with TRBJ2-7, with a possible D match to TRBD1 (5 bases). The CDR3 has 12 residues. CDR1 is DFQATT, CDR2 SNEGSKA, per germline (reference sequence). V shed 7 bases and J shed 3 bases, with 13 bases lying between them.

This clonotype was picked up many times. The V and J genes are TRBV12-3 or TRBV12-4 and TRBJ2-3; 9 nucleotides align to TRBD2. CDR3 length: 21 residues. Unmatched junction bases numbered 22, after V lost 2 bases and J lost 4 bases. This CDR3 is CASSLIWSLSGSMEPSDTQYF. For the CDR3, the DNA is TGTGCCAGCAGTTTAATATGGTCCCTTAGCGGGAGCATGGAGCCGTCAGATACGCAGTATTTT.

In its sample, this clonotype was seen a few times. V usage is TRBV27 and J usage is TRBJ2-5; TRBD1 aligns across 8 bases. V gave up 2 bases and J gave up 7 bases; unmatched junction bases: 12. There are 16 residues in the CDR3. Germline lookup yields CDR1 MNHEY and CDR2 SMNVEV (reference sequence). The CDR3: CASSLRPPGGKVTQYF. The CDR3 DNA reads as TGTGCCAGCAGTTTACGGCCCCCAGGGGGCAAGGTGACCCAGTACTTC.